These 15 T cell receptor beta chains were sequenced from one sample in a study of T cell repertoires in cytomegalovirus infection. Their specific antigens are unknown. MiXCR, applied by TCRdb to the reads, yields one record per CDR3 protein. The sample shows about a million distinct CDR3 sequences, approximately 32% of them seen only once. Specimen: cultured CD8+ T cells from PBMCs, collected from culture after CMV antigen stimulation. Every receptor here comes from a human donor in good health (CMV status not recorded). Some clones in this sample may be carry-over from other donors' samples.

This clonotype was detected only a few times. V is TRBV7-8 and J is TRBJ2-5, with TRBD1 as a possible D gene (6 bases). The CDR3 is 13 residues long. Germline CDR1 reads SGHVS; CDR2 reads FQNEAQ. Trimming left V 5 bases short and J 5 bases short, with 12 bases between. CDR3 coding DNA: TGTGCCAGCAGCGTACAGGGTAGGGAGACCCAGTACTTC. This translates into CASSVQGRETQYF. Supplemented by reference TRBV7-8 and TRBJ2-5, the full variable domain reads GAGVSQSPRYKVAKRGQDVALRCDPISGHVSLFWYQQALGQGPEFLTYFQNEAQLDKSGLPSDRFFAERPEGSVSTLKIQRTQQEDSAVYLCASSVQGRETQYFGPGTRLLVL.

The rearrangement uses TRBV7-9 and TRBJ2-1, with TRBD2 matching over 8 bases. The CDR3 covers 14 residues. Germline V gene data show CDR1 as SEHNR and CDR2 as FQNEAQ (reference sequence). V lost 8 bases, J lost 7 bases, and 10 bases stayed unmatched. The CDR3 loop reads CASHSGGAQNEQFF. The CDR3 DNA follows: TGTGCCAGCCATTCCGGGGGGGCGCAGAATGAGCAGTTCTTC.

The rearrangement joins TRBV6-2 or TRBV6-3 to TRBJ1-1; no reliable D call. This CDR3 region has 16 residues. V lost 2 bases, J lost 3 bases, and 16 bases lay in between. Germline V gene lookup returns CDR1 MNHEY and CDR2 SVGEGT. The CDR3: CASSYLLRGGDTEAFF. CDR3 nucleotide sequence: TGTGCCAGCAGTTACCTGCTCCGAGGCGGTGACACTGAAGCTTTCTTT.

The genes are TRBV29-1 and TRBJ1-5; D is uncertain. Trimming shortened V by 4 bases and J by 3 bases, and 13 bases separated the two germline ends. This CDR3 spans 14 amino acids. Per the germline V gene, CDR1 is SQVTM and CDR2 is ANQGSEA. CDR3 nucleotide sequence: TGCAGCGTTGTATGGGGTGAGCCCAATCAGCCCCAGCATTTT. Translating gives CSVVWGEPNQPQHF. The whole variable domain, remainder taken from reference TRBV29-1 and TRBJ1-5, is SAVISQKPSRDICQRGTSLTIQCQVDSQVTMMFWYRQQPGQSLTLIATANQGSEATYESGFVIDKFPISRPNLTFSTLTVSNMSPEDSSIYLCSVVWGEPNQPQHFGDGTRLSIL.

As for this clonotype: At one end, the junction sequence differs from germline, possibly due to a read error. This chain joins TRBV6-2 or TRBV6-3 and TRBJ2-1; either TRBD1 or TRBD2 may supply D (5 bases each). The length of the CDR3 is 12 residues. CDR1 and CDR2 (germline): MNHEY, SVGEGT. CDR3 DNA sequence: TGTGTCAGCAACGGGGCGAACAATGAGCAGTTCTTC. It specifies CVSNGANNEQFF.

The chain links TRBV27 to TRBJ2-7; maybe TRBD1 (7 bases). From germline, CDR1 is MNHEY and CDR2 SMNVEV (reference sequence). Trimming took off 1 base at V and 6 bases at J, with 13 bases between the two ends. This CDR3 region has 14 residues. The CDR3 is CASSLWRGQREQYF. CDR3 sequence (DNA): TGTGCCAGCAGTTTATGGAGGGGGCAACGCGAGCAGTACTTC.

This clonotype was seen a few times. The genes are TRBV6-2 or TRBV6-3 and TRBJ2-1, with D perhaps being TRBD1 or TRBD2 (6 bases each). Germline loops: CDR1 MNHEY, CDR2 SVGEGT. CDR3 length equals 16 residues. The V end lost 2 bases, the J end lost 4 bases, and 15 bases lay between the germline ends. The CDR3 loop reads CASSYRGQTIYNEQFF. CDR3 DNA: TGTGCCAGCAGTTACCGGGGGCAGACAATTTACAATGAGCAGTTCTTC.

V is TRBV3-1 and J is TRBJ2-7; a possible D gene is TRBD2 (6 bases). CDR3 length: 13 amino acids. Germline values: CDR1 LGHDT, CDR2 YNNKEL (reference sequence). With 0 bases removed from V and 3 bases from J, the gap between germline ends came to 6 bases. The CDR3 coding sequence is TGTGCCAGCAGCCAAGAGGGGGGCTACGAGCAGTACGTC. The encoded protein is CASSQEGGYEQYV.

This clonotype was picked up a small number of times. V usage is TRBV28 and J usage is TRBJ1-4; D gene unclear. The CDR3 runs to 14 residues. From germline, CDR1 is MDHEN and CDR2 SYDVKM. The V gene lost 5 bases and the J gene lost 0 bases, with 7 bases spanning the gap. CDR3 sequence (DNA): TGTGCCAGCAGTAGGACTGCAACTAATGAAAAACTGTTTTTT. It yields the protein CASSRTATNEKLFF.

As concerns this clonotype: A read error may explain this, as a much larger clone is one base away. The V gene is TRBV7-6, the J gene TRBJ1-3; D might be TRBD1 (6 bases). The CDR3 is made up of 14 amino acids. Germline CDR1 SGHVS, CDR2 FNYEAQ. The CDR3 DNA is TGTGCCAGCAACTTAGCAGGGGCTGGAAACACCATATATTTT. Residues: CASNLAGAGNTIYF.

This clonotype was detected many times. This chain links TRBV7-2 with TRBJ1-5; 7 bases map to TRBD1. The CDR3 is 16 amino acids. Per germline, CDR1 SGHTA and CDR2 FQGNSA. V was clipped by 5 bases and J by 0 bases; unmatched bases: 7. The CDR3 protein is CASSQGQLYSNQPQHF. The CDR3, as DNA: TGTGCCAGCAGCCAGGGACAGCTCTATAGCAATCAGCCCCAGCATTTT.

As concerns this clonotype: A clone one base away is much larger, so this may be a read error. The chain combines TRBV7-6 with TRBJ1-5, with D perhaps matching TRBD1 (6 bases). This CDR3 spans 16 amino acids. The V gene's germline CDR1 is SGHVS and CDR2 FNYEAQ. The CDR3 DNA reads as TGTGCCAGCAGCATAGCACAGGGAGGGAGCAATCAGCCCCAGCATTTT. Translated, it gives CASSIAQGGSNQPQHF.

This clonotype was found a few times. CDR3 residues: CASSWEGQETQYF. DNA for the CDR3: TGTGCCAGCAGCTGGGAGGGGCAAGAGACCCAGTACTTC. J is TRBJ2-5 and V is TRBV13; the match to TRBD2 covers 7 bases. CDR3 length: 13 residues. Germline CDR1 reads PRHDT; CDR2 reads FYEKMQ (reference sequence). V lost 4 bases and J lost 2; bases outside the gene matches: 1.

The sample holds many counts of this clonotype. J is TRBJ2-1 and V is TRBV6-1; D is possibly TRBD1 (6 bases). Germline lookup yields CDR1 MNHNS and CDR2 SASEGT. This CDR3 contains 14 residues. Trimming stripped 6 bases from V and 7 bases from J, with 16 bases between. This chain's CDR3 is CASSSSGGSNEQFF. CDR3 nucleotide sequence: TGTGCCAGCAGCTCGAGTGGGGGCTCAAATGAGCAGTTCTTC.

The chain is built from TRBV27 and TRBJ2-7, with D possibly TRBD1 on 5 matching bases. Looked up from germline, CDR1 is MNHEY and CDR2 is SMNVEV (reference sequence). The ends were cut back, 0 bases at V and 5 bases at J, with 20 bases in the middle. There are 17 residues in the CDR3. This CDR3 is CASSLSSYAAGLDEQYF. CDR3 bases: TGTGCCAGCAGTTTATCATCTTACGCGGCAGGGTTAGACGAGCAGTACTTC.